This record concerns one T cell receptor (beta chain) sequence. The sample comes from a study of CXCR3-negative and CXCR3-positive naive CD8 T cells. In preparing the TRB cDNA libraries, 5' RACE with UMI labels was used. TCRdb derives one entry per CDR3 protein from the 5' RACE reads, leaving out DNA. Its listing shows around 40,000 distinct CDR3 sequences. The V gene's germline CDR1 is SEHNR and CDR2 FQNEAQ (reference sequence). The CDR3 covers 14 residues. Each CD8+ T cell subset was flow-sorted in triplicate. Every sort contained a few hundred thousand cells. Naive CD8+ T lymphocytes were specified as CD45RO-CCR7+CD27+CD95-.

The sequencing input was naive CXCR3- CD8+ T cells from blood. The subset: CD45RO-CCR7+CD27+CD95- naive CD8+ T cells lacking CXCR3 (TNR3-). The sequence was collected from a human donor in good health. Some clones in this sample may be carry-over from other donors' samples. This rearrangement joins TRBV7-9 to TRBJ2-7; checking the TCRdb D call of TRBD1 is not possible without DNA. The CDR3 protein is CASSSSGTGGEQYF.